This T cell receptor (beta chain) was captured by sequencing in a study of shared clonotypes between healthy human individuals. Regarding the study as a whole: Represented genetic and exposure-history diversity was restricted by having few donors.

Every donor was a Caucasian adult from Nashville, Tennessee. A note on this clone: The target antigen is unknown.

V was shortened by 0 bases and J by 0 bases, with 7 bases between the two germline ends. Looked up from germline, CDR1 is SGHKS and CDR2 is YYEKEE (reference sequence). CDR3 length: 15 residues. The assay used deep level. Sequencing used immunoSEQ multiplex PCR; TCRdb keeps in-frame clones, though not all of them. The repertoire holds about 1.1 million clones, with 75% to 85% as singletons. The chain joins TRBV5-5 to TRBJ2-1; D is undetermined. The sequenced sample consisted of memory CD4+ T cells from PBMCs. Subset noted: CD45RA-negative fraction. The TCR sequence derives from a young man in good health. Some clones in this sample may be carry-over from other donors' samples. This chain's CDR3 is CASSLVVSSYNEQFF. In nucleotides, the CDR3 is TGTGCCAGCAGCTTGGTTGTTAGCTCCTACAATGAGCAGTTCTTC.